This T cell receptor beta chain was recorded in a study of shared clonotypes between healthy human individuals. Study conclusions and caveats: Apart from blood, nothing was sampled; tissue repertoires likely differ.

Germline-derived CDR1 and CDR2 are SGHDT and YYEEEE. CDR3 length: 14 residues. Trimming at V came to 2 bases and at J to 3 bases, leaving 4 bases not matched to a gene. The assay was carried out at the deep level. In the authors' methods: Filtering was not the same, since immunoSEQ gave junction-only sequences without quality scores. The protocol was immunoSEQ multiplex PCR, while the TCRdb copy is restricted to in-frame clones and leaves out a portion. V, J and clone size are those of that table, while D and trimming were read from the DNA. The data show 1,400,000 or so clones, around 98.5% seen once. The CD4+ fraction was divided into a CD45RA+ naive subset and a CD45RA-negative memory subset. Concerning this clone itself: The antigen is undetermined.

The sequencing sample was made of naive CD4+ T cells sorted from blood. As for subset: CD45RA+ positively selected. The TCR comes from a man younger than 45 in good health. This sequence joins TRBV5-6 and TRBJ1-2, with 7 bases aligning to TRBD1. This CDR3 reads CASSLQGPDYGYTF. CDR3 sequence (DNA): TGTGCCAGCAGCTTACAGGGGCCCGACTATGGCTACACCTTC.